This T cell receptor beta chain was found in a study of T cells expressing NK-cell markers. TCRdb reprocessed the 5' RACE reads and keeps a single row for each CDR3 protein, giving no DNA. In all, the sample yields hundreds of thousands of distinct CDR3 sequences. The CDR3 covers 14 residues. The germline V gene encodes CDR1 SQVTM and CDR2 ANQGSEA. Source material: blood T cells: a sorted CD56 or NKG2C T cell subset, CD4+ or CD8+ T cells, or bulk PBMC T cells (not recorded which). This rearrangement joins TRBV29-1 to TRBJ1-1; TCRdb proposes TRBD1, but this gene call is untestable without DNA. This TCR derives from a man aged 18-70 years in good health. The CDR3: CSVPRGEQNTEAFF.